The entry below gives a single T cell receptor beta chain sequence along with its context. The record originates from a study of blood T cell repertoires in COVID-19. Using immunoSEQ multiplex PCR, the repertoire was profiled, and TCRdb retains in-frame clones only, with some absent. The sample holds 130,000 to 150,000 clones, approximately 87% seen once. V lost 2 bases to trimming and J lost 7 bases, with 11 bases between them. Germline-derived CDR1 and CDR2 are SNHLY and FYNNEI. The CDR3 loop spans 13 amino acids. The TCR comes from a woman aged 50 to 60 with active or convalescent COVID-19. The material sequenced was peripheral blood. The chain carries TRBV2 and TRBJ1-2; D is ambiguous. The chain's CDR3 is CASSENGYGGYTF. CDR3 coding DNA: TGTGCCAGCAGTGAAAACGGGTATGGTGGCTACACCTTC. Complete variable domain (other parts from reference TRBV2 and TRBJ1-2): EPEVTQTPSHQVTQMGQEVILRCVPISNHLYFYWYRQILGQKVEFLVSFYNNEISEKSEIFDDQFSVERPDGSNFTLKIRSTKLEDSAMYFCASSENGYGGYTFGSGTRLTVV.